This T cell receptor (beta chain) is from a study of cytomegalovirus exposure and HLA in healthy donors. Study-level information: The early release's HLA-typed donors yielded 65 million to 85 million unique TCRs.

The study ran its PCR with 60 Vbeta and 13 Jbeta primers. Assay: immunoSEQ multiplex PCR; the TCRdb copy retains only in-frame clones and omits some. In the table there are fewer than 250,000 clones, roughly 74% of which are singletons. This CDR3 spans 12 amino acids. V dropped 5 bases and J dropped 4 bases, with 8 bases sitting between them. Looked up from germline, CDR1 is MNHNS and CDR2 is SASEGT. The sample taken for sequencing was PBMCs. The chain employs TRBV6-1 and TRBJ1-2; possibly TRBD1 for D (5 bases). The origin of this receptor is a woman in her 30s in good health and CMV-seropositive. Here the CDR3 DNA reads TGTGCCAGCAGTACTCAGGGCTATGGCTACACCTTC. It codes for CASSTQGYGYTF.